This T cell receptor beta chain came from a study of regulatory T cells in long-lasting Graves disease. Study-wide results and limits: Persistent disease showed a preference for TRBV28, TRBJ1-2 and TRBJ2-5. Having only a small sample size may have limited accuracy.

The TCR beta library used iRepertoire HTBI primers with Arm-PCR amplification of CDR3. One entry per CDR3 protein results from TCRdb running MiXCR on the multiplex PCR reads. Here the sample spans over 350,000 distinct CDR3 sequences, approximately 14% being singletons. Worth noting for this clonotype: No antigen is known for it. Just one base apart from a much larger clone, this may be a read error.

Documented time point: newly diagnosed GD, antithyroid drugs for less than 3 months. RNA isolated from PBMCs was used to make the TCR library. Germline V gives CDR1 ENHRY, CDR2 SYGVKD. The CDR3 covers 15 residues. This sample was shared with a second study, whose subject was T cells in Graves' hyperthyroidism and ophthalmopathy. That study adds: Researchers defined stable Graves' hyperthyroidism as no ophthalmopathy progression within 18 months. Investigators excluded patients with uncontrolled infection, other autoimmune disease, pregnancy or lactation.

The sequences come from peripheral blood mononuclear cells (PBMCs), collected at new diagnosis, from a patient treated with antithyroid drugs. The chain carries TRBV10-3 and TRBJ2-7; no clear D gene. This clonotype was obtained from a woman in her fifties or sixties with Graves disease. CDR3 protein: CTISDSRRNSYEQYF. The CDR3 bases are TGTACCATCAGTGACTCCAGGCGAAACTCCTACGAGCAGTACTTC.